A single sample gave rise to the 9 T cell receptor beta chains below, sequenced in a study of cytomegalovirus exposure and HLA in healthy donors. This PCR relied on a set of 60 Vbeta primers and 13 Jbeta primers. Method: immunoSEQ multiplex PCR; TCRdb's copy keeps in-frame clones and lacks some. The table lists around 180,000 clones, around 80% of them singletons. Sequencing was done on a sample of PBMCs. The receptors derive from a woman aged 25 to 45 in good health and CMV-seropositive.

The chain combines TRBV5-1 with TRBJ2-1; TRBD2 aligns across 7 bases. The trim removed 5 bases at V and 2 bases at J, leaving 7 bases unmatched. This CDR3 contains 15 residues. Germline CDR1 is SGHRS and CDR2 is YFSETQ. The CDR3 DNA reads as TGCGCCAGCAGGAGAGACCTAGCGGCCTACAATGAGCAGTTCTTC. It is translated as CASRRDLAAYNEQFF.

Many counts were recorded for this clone. The J gene is TRBJ2-1, the V gene TRBV27; 12 bases are a match to TRBD2. The CDR3 runs 15 residues. The V gene's germline CDR1 is MNHEY and CDR2 SMNVEV (reference sequence). V shed 5 bases, J shed 5 bases, and the junction held 4 bases outside the gene matches. The CDR3 is CASSPTSGGNNEQFF. DNA of the CDR3: TGTGCCAGCAGTCCCACTAGCGGGGGGAACAATGAGCAGTTCTTC.

J is TRBJ2-2 and V is TRBV30; a possible D gene is TRBD2 (6 bases). This CDR3 region has 14 residues. Germline CDR1 and CDR2: GTSNPN and SVGIG (reference sequence). Trimming pared 3 bases from V and 5 bases from J, leaving 13 bases between. The chain's CDR3 is CAWRRLVRTGELFF. The CDR3 region has the DNA TGTGCCTGGAGGCGACTAGTAAGAACCGGGGAGCTGTTTTTT.

The chain carries TRBV10-3 and TRBJ1-4; D remains ambiguous. The germline V gene has CDR1 ENHRY and CDR2 SYGVKD. Trimming took 3 bases from V and 7 from J, leaving 9 bases between them. CDR3 size: 13 residues. CDR3 amino acids: CAISDIRSEKLFF. The CDR3 nucleotides are TGTGCCATCAGTGATATCCGTAGTGAAAAACTGTTTTTT.

This sequence joins TRBV4-1 and TRBJ1-4, with 7 bases matching TRBD1. CDR1 is MGHRA and CDR2 is YSYEKL in the germline V gene. This CDR3 comprises 15 residues. V trimming: 0 bases; J trimming: 6 bases; junction bases outside the gene matches: 4. CDR3 in amino acids: CASSQEFDRDEKLFF. For the CDR3, the DNA is TGCGCCAGCAGCCAAGAGTTTGACAGGGATGAAAAACTGTTTTTT.

In nucleotides, the CDR3 is TGCGCCAGCAGCTTCCGCCGGACCAGCGGAGATACGCAGTATTTT. It encodes CASSFRRTSGDTQYF. The V call is TRBV5-1, the J call TRBJ2-3; perhaps TRBD2 as D (5 bases). With 2 bases removed from V and 5 bases from J, the gap between germline ends came to 15 bases. Germline lookup yields CDR1 SGHRS and CDR2 YFSETQ. This CDR3 spans 15 amino acids.

This clone was counted a few times. V usage is TRBV7-9 and J usage is TRBJ1-2; a weak D match, TRBD1 (5 bases). Looked up from germline, CDR1 is SEHNR and CDR2 is FQNEAQ (reference sequence). V shed 0 bases and J shed 9 bases, with 17 bases lying between them. The CDR3 sequence is 15 residues long. In DNA form, the CDR3 reads TGTGCCAGCAGCTTAGCGCTGGGGGGTAAGGCGAGCTACACCTTC. This encodes CASSLALGGKASYTF.

This chain connects TRBV6-5 to TRBJ1-5; 7 nucleotides agree with TRBD1. The CDR3 is 14 residues long. Per germline, CDR1 MNHEY and CDR2 SVGAGI. V lost 3 bases, J lost 6 bases, and 5 bases stayed unmatched. CDR3 DNA: TGTGCCAGCAGTTATCAGGGGGTCGGTCAGCCCCAGCATTTT. This sequence encodes CASSYQGVGQPQHF.

V and J are TRBV15 and TRBJ2-1; 11 nucleotides match TRBD2. From germline, CDR1 is LNHNV and CDR2 YYDKDF (reference sequence). The CDR3 length is 16 residues. V trimming: 3 bases; J trimming: 5 bases; junction bases outside the gene matches: 6. CDR3 in amino acids: CATSRGPGLADNEQFF. CDR3 coding DNA: TGTGCCACCAGCAGGGGACCGGGACTAGCGGACAATGAGCAGTTCTTC.